This TCR beta chain was sequenced for a study of vaccination effects on CD4 cells after COVID-19. About the study: Post-vaccine draws lagged the second dose by a median of 72 days.

With 5 bases removed from V and 0 bases from J, the gap between germline ends came to 7 bases. This CDR3 contains 14 residues. Germline lookup yields CDR1 MNHEY and CDR2 SVGAGI. In the case of this clone: Its target is unknown.

Sequencing was performed with immunoSEQ multiplex PCR; in TCRdb, only in-frame clones are kept and a portion is missing. The sample carries under 35,000 clones, approximately 69% recorded once. Broader study findings: Healthy vaccinees showed cross-reactivity with common cold coronaviruses in only 1 of 255 vaccine-induced clones.

Under the ViraFEST assay, PBMC were stimulated with viral peptide pools so that antigen-specific CD4+ T cells expanded. Sequencing was performed afterwards. The culture ran for less than 12 days, and then CD4+ T cells were isolated. Two doses of BNT162b2 or mRNA-1273 vaccine were administered to participants. None of these healthy vaccinees had been infected with SARS-CoV-2 before vaccination. The J gene is TRBJ1-4, the V gene TRBV6-5; the D is unclear. The sequence came from a human donor who received a COVID-19 vaccine. The material was CD4+ T cells from PBMCs cultured with SARS-CoV-2 spike peptides, obtained after COVID-19 vaccination. CDR3: CASSPYATNEKLFF. As DNA, the CDR3 is TGTGCCAGCAGTCCGTATGCAACTAATGAAAAACTGTTTTTT.